This T cell receptor (beta chain) was observed in a study of T cells in Graves' hyperthyroidism and ophthalmopathy. This CDR3 has 15 residues. V shed 6 bases, J shed 4 bases, and the junction held 10 bases outside the gene matches. Amplified TCR beta CDR3 regions derived from RNA transcripts. In the first-round RT-PCR of the TCR CDR3, the HTBI primer set was used. TCRdb reprocessed the multiplex PCR reads via MiXCR and lists one record per CDR3 protein. The data contain fewer than 750,000 distinct CDR3 sequences, roughly 15% of them singletons. The TCR sequence derives from a woman aged 45-65 years with Graves' ophthalmopathy. The material sequenced was blood. J is TRBJ2-7 and V is TRBV12-3 or TRBV12-4; TRBD1 matches 9 bases. The DNA for the CDR3 is TGTGCCAGCAGCCGTAGACCGGGACAGGGTTACGAGCAGTACTTC. It encodes CASSRRPGQGYEQYF.